The 9 T cell receptor beta chains presented below share a single source sample, sequenced in a study of shared clonotypes between healthy human individuals. Positively selected for CCR7, the CD45RO-negative cells used as naive CD8 cells excluded terminally differentiated effector memory CD45RA+ cells. TCRdb's table, derived via immunoSEQ multiplex PCR, lists solely in-frame clones and lacks some. The sample yields just over 2,000,000 clones, roughly 95% seen once. The sequenced sample was naive CD8+ T cells sorted from blood. The receptors derive from a young man in good health.

This chain links TRBV2 with TRBJ2-5, with a weak D call TRBD2 (7 bases). Per the germline V gene, CDR1 is SNHLY and CDR2 is FYNNEI. V gave up 2 bases and J gave up 3 bases, with 13 bases separating them. The CDR3 totals 15 residues. The CDR3 reads CASSESGGYEETQYF. CDR3 nucleotides: TGTGCCAGCAGTGAATCGGGGGGCTACGAAGAGACCCAGTACTTC. Combining the CDR3 with reference TRBV2 and TRBJ2-5 gives the whole variable domain EPEVTQTPSHQVTQMGQEVILRCVPISNHLYFYWYRQILGQKVEFLVSFYNNEISEKSEIFDDQFSVERPDGSNFTLKIRSTKLEDSAMYFCASSESGGYEETQYFGPGTRLLVL.

This clone was seen once. The J gene is TRBJ2-1, the V gene TRBV29-1, with D maybe TRBD2 (5 bases). The CDR3 consists of 15 residues. Looked up from germline, CDR1 is SQVTM and CDR2 is ANQGSEA. V lost 1 base to trimming and J lost 6 bases, with 16 bases between them. The CDR3 is CSVEGTALSGNEQFF. The CDR3 nucleotides read TGCAGCGTTGAAGGTACCGCCCTGAGCGGCAATGAGCAGTTCTTC.

This clone was recorded only once. The V gene is TRBV6-4, the J gene TRBJ1-2; D is unclear. Trimming took 0 bases from V and 4 from J, leaving 12 bases between them. The length of the CDR3 is 15 residues. In germline, CDR1 is MRHNA, CDR2 SNTAGT. In DNA, the CDR3 is TGTGCCAGCAGTGACTCGATACTGGGTGGCTATGGCTACACCTTC. This gives the protein CASSDSILGGYGYTF.

The count of this clone is one. The chain uses TRBV10-1 and TRBJ1-6; D not resolved. This CDR3 contains 13 residues. The germline V gene has CDR1 WNHNN and CDR2 SYGVQD (reference sequence). The V end lost 0 bases, the J end lost 9 bases, and 6 bases lay between the germline ends. This CDR3 is CASSESGSSPLHF. The CDR3 DNA follows: TGCGCCAGCAGTGAGTCTGGAAGTTCACCCCTCCACTTT.

V gene TRBV15 combines with J gene TRBJ2-1; D is uncertain. Trimming took 0 bases from V and 10 from J, leaving 22 bases between them. The CDR3 spans 17 residues. Germline CDR1 reads LNHNV; CDR2 reads YYDKDF (reference sequence). The CDR3 here is CATSRDGRRSVMDEQFF. DNA for the CDR3: TGTGCCACCAGCAGAGACGGGCGACGGTCGGTCATGGACGAGCAGTTCTTC.

The V gene is TRBV27, the J gene TRBJ1-5; 7 nucleotides align to TRBD1. V lost 4 bases, J lost 4 bases, and 7 bases stayed unmatched. Germline V gives CDR1 MNHEY, CDR2 SMNVEV (reference sequence). CDR3 size: 15 residues. CDR3 region: CASSSGQGVNQPQHF. In DNA, the CDR3 is TGTGCCAGCAGTTCCGGGCAGGGGGTTAATCAGCCCCAGCATTTT.

The rearrangement joins TRBV10-1 to TRBJ1-1, with D possibly matching TRBD1 (5 bases). The ends were cut back, 4 bases at V and 0 bases at J, with 9 bases in the middle. CDR3 length equals 14 residues. Germline V gene data show CDR1 as WNHNN and CDR2 as SYGVQD (reference sequence). The CDR3 reads CASSATVMNTEAFF. Written as DNA, the CDR3 is TGCGCCAGCAGTGCGACAGTTATGAACACTGAAGCTTTCTTT.

V gene TRBV7-2 combines with J gene TRBJ2-7; possible D gene TRBD1, 6 bases. The V gene's germline CDR1 is SGHTA and CDR2 FQGNSA. The CDR3 covers 13 residues. V was cut by 4 bases and J by 7 bases, with 14 bases left in between. CDR3 sequence (DNA): TGTGCCAGCAGCTCCGGACAGCTGGGGGAGCAGTACTTC. This codes for CASSSGQLGEQYF.

This clone appeared a single time. The chain uses TRBV5-8 and TRBJ1-1, with TRBD1 as a possible D gene (6 bases). CDR3 size: 14 residues. Trimming left V 2 bases short and J 5 bases short, with 13 bases between. The germline V gene has CDR1 SGHTS and CDR2 YDEGEE. The CDR3: CASSFPGGETEAFF. The CDR3 nucleotides are TGTGCCAGCAGCTTCCCCGGGGGCGAAACTGAAGCTTTCTTT.